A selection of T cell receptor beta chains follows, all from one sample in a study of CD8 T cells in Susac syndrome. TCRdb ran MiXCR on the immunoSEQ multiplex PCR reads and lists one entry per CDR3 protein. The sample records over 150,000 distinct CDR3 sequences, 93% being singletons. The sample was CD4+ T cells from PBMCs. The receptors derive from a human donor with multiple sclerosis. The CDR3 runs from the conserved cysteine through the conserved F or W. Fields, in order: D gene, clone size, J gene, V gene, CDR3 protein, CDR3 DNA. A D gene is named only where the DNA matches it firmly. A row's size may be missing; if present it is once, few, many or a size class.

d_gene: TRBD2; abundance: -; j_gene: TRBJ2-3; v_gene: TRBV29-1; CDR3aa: CSVGRLADSTDTQYF; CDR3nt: TGCAGCGTTGGAAGACTAGCGGATAGCACAGATACGCAGTATTTT
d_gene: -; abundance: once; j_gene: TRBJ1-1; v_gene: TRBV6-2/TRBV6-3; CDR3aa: CASSYSVSTTEAFF; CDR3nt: TGTGCCAGCAGTTACTCGGTCAGTACCACTGAAGCTTTCTTT
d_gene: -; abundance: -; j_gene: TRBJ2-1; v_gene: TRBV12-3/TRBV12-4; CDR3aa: CASSFIGDEQFF; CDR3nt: TGTGCCAGCAGTTTCATCGGGGATGAGCAGTTCTTC
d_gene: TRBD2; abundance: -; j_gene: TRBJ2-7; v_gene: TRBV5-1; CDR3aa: CASSLGASGSVGEQYF; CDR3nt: TGCGCCAGCAGCTTGGGGGCTAGCGGGAGTGTGGGAGAGCAGTACTTC
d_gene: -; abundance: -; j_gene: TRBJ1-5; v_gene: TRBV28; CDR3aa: CASCLGDQPQHF; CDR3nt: TGTGCCAGCTGCCTAGGCGATCAGCCCCAGCATTTT
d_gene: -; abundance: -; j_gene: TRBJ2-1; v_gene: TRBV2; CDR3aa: CASSGTIGSYNEQFF; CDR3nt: TGTGCCAGCAGTGGGACTATTGGGTCCTACAATGAGCAGTTCTTC
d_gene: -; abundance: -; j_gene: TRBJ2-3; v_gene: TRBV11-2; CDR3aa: CASSPRGAHLTQYF; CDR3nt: TGTGCCAGCAGCCCCCGGGGGGCTCACCTTACGCAGTATTTT
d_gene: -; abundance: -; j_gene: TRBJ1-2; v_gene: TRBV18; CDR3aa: CASSPLDIYGYTF; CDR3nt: TGTGCCAGCTCACCACTGGACATCTATGGCTACACCTTC
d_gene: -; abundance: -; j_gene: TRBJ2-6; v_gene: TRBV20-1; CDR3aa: CSARGDLGANVLTF; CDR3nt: TGCAGTGCTAGAGGGGATTTAGGGGCCAACGTCCTGACTTTC
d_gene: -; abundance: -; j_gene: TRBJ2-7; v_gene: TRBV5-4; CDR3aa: CASSPRRTGNEQYF; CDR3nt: TGTGCCAGCAGCCCGCGGAGAACAGGGAACGAGCAGTACTTC
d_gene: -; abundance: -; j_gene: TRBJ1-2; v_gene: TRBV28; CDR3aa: CASKTDYGYTF; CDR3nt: TGTGCCAGTAAGACGGACTATGGCTACACCTTC
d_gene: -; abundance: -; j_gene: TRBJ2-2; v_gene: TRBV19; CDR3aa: CASSIDRQKELFF; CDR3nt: TGTGCCAGTAGTATAGATCGCCAGAAGGAGCTGTTTTTT
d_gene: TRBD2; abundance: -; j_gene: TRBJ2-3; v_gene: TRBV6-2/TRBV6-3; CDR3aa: CASSLVPSGTTTDTQYF; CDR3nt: TGTGCCAGCAGTTTAGTTCCCAGCGGGACCACCACAGATACGCAGTATTTT
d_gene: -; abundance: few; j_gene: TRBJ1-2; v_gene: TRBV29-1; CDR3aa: CSVGRHGEGYTF; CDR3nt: TGTAGCGTCGGACGACATGGGGAAGGCTACACCTTC
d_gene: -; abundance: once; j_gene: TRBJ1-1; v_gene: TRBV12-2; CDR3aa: CASRHRGGQGRVRTLKLFF; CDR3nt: TGTGCAAGTCGCCACAGGGGGGGACAGGGGAGAGTAAGAACACTGAAGCTTTTCTTT
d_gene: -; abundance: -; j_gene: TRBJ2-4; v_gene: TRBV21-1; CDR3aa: CASRKRLAGEAKNIQYF; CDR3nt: TGTGCCAGCAGGAAAAGACTAGCGGGAGAAGCCAAAAACATTCAGTACTTC
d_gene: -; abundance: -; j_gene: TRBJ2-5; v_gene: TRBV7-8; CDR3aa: CASSQRGGQTQETQYF; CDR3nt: TGTGCCAGCAGCCAAAGGGGAGGACAGACGCAAGAGACCCAGTACTTC
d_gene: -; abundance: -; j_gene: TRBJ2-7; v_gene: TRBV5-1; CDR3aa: CASSLAAGQMEEQYF; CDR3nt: TGCGCCAGCAGCTTGGCGGCGGGACAGATGGAGGAGCAGTACTTC
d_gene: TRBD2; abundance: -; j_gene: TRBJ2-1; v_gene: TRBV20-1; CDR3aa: CSARSAGGLGGYNEQFF; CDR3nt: TGCAGTGCTAGATCGGCGGGGGGCCTAGGTGGGTACAATGAGCAGTTCTTC
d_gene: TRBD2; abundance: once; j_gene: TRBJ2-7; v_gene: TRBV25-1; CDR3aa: CASSAPAGAAYEQYF; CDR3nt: TGTGCCAGCAGCGCCCCCGCGGGAGCGGCCTACGAGCAGTACTTC
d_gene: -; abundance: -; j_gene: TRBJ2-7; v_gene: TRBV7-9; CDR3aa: CASSPRTGYEAYEQYF; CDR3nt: TGTGCCAGCAGCCCGCGCACAGGCTACGAGGCCTACGAGCAGTACTTC
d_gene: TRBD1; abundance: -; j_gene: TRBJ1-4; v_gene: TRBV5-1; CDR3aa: CASRGTENEKLFF; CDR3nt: TGCGCCAGCAGGGGGACAGAAAATGAAAAACTGTTTTTT
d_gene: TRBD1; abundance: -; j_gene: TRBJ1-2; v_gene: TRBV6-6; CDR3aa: CASSSTQQGGNYGYTF; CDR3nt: TGTGCCAGCAGTTCAACTCAACAGGGGGGGAACTATGGCTACACCTTC
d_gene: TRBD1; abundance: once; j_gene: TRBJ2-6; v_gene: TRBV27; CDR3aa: CASSSFQGAAGANVLTF; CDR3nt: TGTGCCAGCAGTTCCTTTCAGGGGGCAGCTGGGGCCAACGTCCTGACTTTC